The T cell receptor (beta chain) described here comes from a study of radiation and T cells in renal cell carcinoma (dated by TCRdb to about 2020). About the investigation overall: In total, roughly 51 samples underwent TCR beta sequencing: 25 or so tumors plus 27 peripheral blood samples. Across all 55 or so samples, several million unique CDR3 nucleotide sequences encoding some 2.6 million unique CDR3 amino acid sequences were identified. The last blood draw occurred 4 weeks after radiation, at the same time as nephrectomy.

Deletion took 4 bases off V and 8 bases off J, with a span of 8 bases between the germline ends. In the germline V gene (reference sequence), CDR1 corresponds to GTSNPN and CDR2 to SVGIG. The CDR3 numbers 10 residues from cysteine through phenylalanine. Just CDR3 DNA is preserved here, 30 bases in frame from base 1. Interpreted using the paper, the time point label stands for: blood 4 weeks post-SBRT, at nephrectomy. In the paper's terms, the treatment or condition label means: 15 Gy SBRT to primary tumor, nephrectomy 4 weeks later. Samples were obtained from a clinical trial, in which 15 Gy stereotactic body radiation therapy was delivered to primary renal cell carcinomas and nephrectomy was performed 4 weeks later. To follow tumor-enriched clonotypes, serial peripheral blood was collected from radiation-treated patients at baseline and at 2 weeks and 4 weeks after SBRT. Every patient's renal cell carcinoma showed clear cell pathology. Genomic DNA for TCR sequencing was prepared using the QIAamp DNA Blood Mini Kit (Qiagen). Only samples passing all quality control checks were included in the analyses.

What the work shows at the level of the full study, not this receptor alone: Because pretreatment tumor biopsies were not available, the study could not determine whether clonotypes were already present within the tumor at baseline. Effects of radiation dose or scheduling on the TCR repertoire could not be addressed with the single-armed trial design. Tracking of blood repertoire dynamics stopped at three to five weeks after treatment, with no follow-up past that point. An increase in top tumor clonotypes in blood was observed from baseline to 2 weeks post-radiation, followed by contraction by 4 weeks, which was taken to suggest transient expansion of tumor-resident clones.

Concerning this clone itself: The antigen this receptor binds is unknown. The sample holds no much larger clone one base away, and base qualities are not on file.

The immunoSEQ kit was used, according to the manufacturer's recommendations, to generate TCR beta libraries from genomic DNA. To prepare libraries, a first multiplex PCR with proprietary primers was run, followed by a second PCR that added unique barcodes, and a bead cleanup was done after each round. Each sample batch included a kit-provided positive control reaction and a negative control reaction. The final libraries underwent checking on an Agilent 4200 TapeStation D1000 ScreenTape, volumetric pooling, and quantification by qPCR. Sequencing was performed on an Illumina NextSeq500 with a MidOutput 150-cycle cartridge, and 156 Read1 and 15 Index1 cycles were run with kit custom primers. The pooled library was loaded at roughly 0.96 pM, with an approximately 20% PhiX control spiked in. Per the source publication's procedure: Vendor-processed data were analyzed in R, and a clonotype was defined as all T cells sharing the same CDR3 nucleotide sequence. In the clone abundance analyses, frequencies in each sample were normalized to that sample's 10,000 most abundant clones. Public T cell clones, averaging fewer than five per sample, were removed before analysis. A difference in abundance of at least 32-fold between compartments was used to define tumor-enriched and baseline blood-enriched clonotypes. A beta-binomial differential abundance model was used to identify clonotypes that expanded or contracted between blood time points. Tumor-blood repertoire similarity was measured with the Baroni-Urbani and Buser coefficient, and group comparisons used two-tailed Wilcoxon tests in R. This immuneACCESS table, as held by TCRdb, lists in-frame sequences with V and J called but not all clones. Of the missing ones, under half trace to an unresolved V gene in checked studies; the others have no known cause. The DNA gave D and trimming, while V, J and clone size come from that table. The sample data list tens of thousands of clones, and around 89% of these were observed just once. The top ten clones comprise 6% of the sample.

The chain couples TRBV30 to TRBJ1-2; the D gene assignment is ambiguous. The sequence derives from a woman aged 70 to 79 with renal cell carcinoma. The sample consisted of blood, taken from a patient whose treatment included radiotherapy and nephrectomy. The encoded CDR3 is CAWISGGYTF. The DNA is TGTGCCTGGATATCTGGCGGCTACACCTTC.